The subject of this entry is one T cell receptor beta chain. The table lists this clonotype with many counts. It has no known antigen specificity. Per-base quality was not reported, and no clone a single base away is much larger than it. This entry is derived from a study of T cells in Graves' hyperthyroidism and ophthalmopathy (dated by TCRdb to about 2019). Turning to the overall study: Peripheral blood was sampled at the time of initial diagnosis, prior to any treatment. TCR V-J signatures able to tell the groups apart were searched for in a discovery cohort of approximately 95 patients, of whom roughly 42 had Graves' ophthalmopathy and 57 had stable Graves' hyperthyroidism. The 100 or so discovery patients were randomly split 7:3 into training and test sets. The study also compared thyroid tissue and blood T-cell repertoires from about six Graves' hyperthyroidism patients. After sampling, hyperthyroidism patients received methimazole starting at 30 mg daily, and ophthalmopathy patients received high-dose intravenous methylprednisolone. The paper reports TCR Vbeta CDR3 sequencing of approximately 140 peripheral blood samples: 43 ophthalmopathy, under 80 hyperthyroidism and around 17 progressor patients. Prospective prediction of ophthalmopathy was tested in an independent validation cohort of about 19 hyperthyroidism patients and some 17 patients who later progressed to ophthalmopathy.

TCR beta CDR3 regions were amplified from RNA transcripts. The TCR CDR3 was subjected to a first round of RT-PCR using the HTBI primer set and the Qiagen OneStep RT-PCR kit. The libraries were constructed in a second round of multiplex PCR and then size-selected and purified. Paired-end sequencing of the libraries was performed with 100 bp reads on an Illumina HiSeq2000. As for how the authors treated the data: SOAPnuke was used to process the raw data, removing reads that contained adapters or uncalled bases, had a mean Phred below 15, or lacked an exact match to the constant primer or identifier. High-quality paired reads were merged using COPE v1.2.5, and each unique nucleotide sequence was defined as a clonotype. MiTCR v1.1 was used to align clonotypes to the IMGT TRBV, TRBD and TRBJ reference segments. The analysis included only V-J combinations with a frequency above 0.0001, which together covered 98% to 99.2% of the repertoires. The TCS score was defined as F50 (clonal expansion) divided by E x V (chaos), with BLOSUM62-based TCRdist calculated between CDR3 peptides within each V-J. Welch's t-statistics and random forest reduced fewer than 550 V-J features to under 15, which were used in a naive Bayes classifier (R e1071). TCRdb applied fastp at Q25 and MiXCR to the public reads, then kept only in-frame beta chains. Each entry merges the rows of one CDR3 protein and shows their most common DNA and genes. TCRdb's processing, not the study's, gives the V and J calls here. Present in this sample are around 500,000 distinct CDR3 sequences, about 14% of which were seen just once. Of the sample, roughly 14% is held by the ten largest clones.

What the research found in general, with its limitations: Most expanded thyroid clonotypes (frequency above 0.001) were also detected in blood, a finding suggesting that blood repertoires may reflect thyroid immune responses. Ophthalmopathy was separated from stable hyperthyroidism by a 13 V-J signature model, with 87.88% sensitivity and around 81% specificity obtained in cross-validation and 80%/75% obtained in testing. In validation, progression to ophthalmopathy was predicted by the model with 55% to 71% sensitivity and about 72% specificity, a median of roughly 6.4 months before onset. Sample size was not statistically predetermined, and investigators were not blinded to group allocation.

Stable Graves' hyperthyroidism was defined as no progression to ophthalmopathy during 18 months of follow-up. Hyperthyroidism patients were newly diagnosed, had a disease duration of under 2 months, and were aged 18 to 65 years. Any patient with an uncontrolled infection, another autoimmune disease, pregnancy or lactation was excluded. Diagnoses relied on clinical symptoms, serum thyroxine and TRAb, thyroid ultrasound and orbital computed tomography. Ficoll-Paque density gradient centrifugation was used to isolate PBMCs from approximately 10 ml of fresh peripheral blood. Trizol reagent was used to extract total RNA, and RNA quality was then checked on an Agilent 2100 Bioanalyzer. The CDR3 goes from the cysteine to the phenylalanine over 16 residues. Only CDR3 DNA is held: 48 bases, read in frame from base 1. Compared with germline, V lacks 4 bases and J lacks 1 base; bases without a gene match: 7. CDR1 and CDR2 (SEHNR, FQNEAQ) derive from the germline V gene (reference sequence).

This TCR was sampled from a woman aged 40 to 50 with Graves' hyperthyroidism. Input material: blood. Recombination linked TRBV7-9 to TRBJ2-5; 9 central nucleotides agree with TRBD2. The nucleotide sequence reads as follows: TGTGCCAGCAGCTCAGCAGCTAGCGGGGTCCAAGAGACCCAGTACTTC. This gives the protein CASSSAASGVQETQYF.